These 6 T cell receptor beta chains share one sample of origin, sequenced in a study of blood T cells in healthy people across ages. PCR was performed a second time for about 7 to 11 cycles using a sample-barcoded 5' primer and a J-beta primer mix. TCRdb reprocessed the 5' RACE reads with MiXCR, giving one entry per CDR3 protein. The sample shows some 640,000 distinct CDR3 sequences, roughly 31% of them seen only once. The specimen was blood. Receptors were obtained from a woman of 80 years or more in good health.

The table lists this clonotype with many counts. The chain couples TRBV7-3 to TRBJ2-5, with 12 bases that match TRBD2. V trimming: 5 bases; J trimming: 5 bases; junction bases outside the gene matches: 15. Germline loops: CDR1 SGHTA, CDR2 FQGTGA. The CDR3 is 18 residues long. Here the CDR3 reads CASSPWGASGGATETQYF. CDR3 sequence (DNA): TGTGCCAGCAGCCCCTGGGGGGCTAGCGGGGGGGCGACCGAGACCCAGTACTTC.

The J gene is TRBJ2-5, the V gene TRBV20-1; 11 bases agree with TRBD1. With 6 bases clipped from V and 11 bases from J, the junction kept 17 bases outside the gene matches. The CDR3 is 15 amino acids. Germline CDR1 DFQATT, CDR2 SNEGSKA (reference sequence). This CDR3 is CSAPIGQGAPNEQYF. In nucleotides, the CDR3 is TGCAGTGCCCCTATTGGACAGGGGGCACCAAATGAGCAGTACTTC.

This clonotype was seen ten or more times. The chain links TRBV12-3 or TRBV12-4 to TRBJ2-1; 8 nucleotides match TRBD2. This CDR3 comprises 16 residues. The V segment lost 5 bases and the J segment 6 bases; nucleotides outside the gene matches: 12. This CDR3 is CASSRPFGGGTNEQFF. The CDR3 DNA sequence: TGTGCCAGCAGTCGGCCGTTTGGCGGGGGGACCAATGAGCAGTTCTTC.

Concerning this clonotype itself: This clone may be a read error of a much larger clone one base away. The chain carries TRBV7-2 and TRBJ1-2; D not resolved. The CDR3 runs to 15 residues. The germline V gene has CDR1 SGHTA and CDR2 FQGNSA. With 0 bases removed from V and 4 bases from J, the gap between germline ends came to 12 bases. In DNA, the CDR3 is TGTGCCAGCAGCTTAGCGCGGGGTCCGAGCTATGGCTACACCTTC. Protein: CASSLARGPSYGYTF.

This clonotype was picked up many times. The chain is built from TRBV7-7 and TRBJ2-3; D remains unclear. V shed 5 bases and J shed 4 bases, with 13 bases lying between them. CDR1 is SSHAT, CDR2 FNYEAQ, per germline (reference sequence). The length of the CDR3 is 14 residues. CDR3 region: CASSPGGSSDTQYF. CDR3 DNA: TGTGCCAGCAGCCCCGGTGGGTCCTCAGATACGCAGTATTTT.

This clonotype was found many times. The chain employs TRBV20-1 and TRBJ2-7, with D maybe TRBD1 (6 bases). V lost 5 bases, J lost 5 bases, and 22 bases lay in between. Germline V gene lookup returns CDR1 DFQATT and CDR2 SNEGSKA (reference sequence). CDR3 length: 15 residues. CDR3 amino acids: CSALGDRPEGDEQYF. CDR3 DNA: TGCAGTGCTTTGGGCGACAGACCTGAGGGGGACGAGCAGTACTTC.